These 22 T cell receptor beta chains were sequenced from one sample in a study of blood T cell repertoires in COVID-19. Profiled with immunoSEQ multiplex PCR; TCRdb holds only in-frame clones, not every one. The table records more than 350,000 clones, around 89% of them present only once. Sequenced sample: peripheral blood. The receptors come from a woman under 40 with COVID-19, enrolled during active disease.

The rearrangement uses TRBV30 and TRBJ1-3; D gene unclear. The CDR3 sequence is 15 residues long. Germline CDR1 and CDR2: GTSNPN and SVGIG (reference sequence). Deletions cut 3 bases from V and 0 bases from J, with 12 bases between. CDR3 in amino acids: CAWSSGPFSGNTIYF. The CDR3 coding sequence is TGTGCCTGGAGCTCCGGTCCATTCTCTGGAAACACCATATATTTT.

V and J are TRBV10-3 and TRBJ2-7, with no clear D. Trimming cost V 2 bases and J 3 bases, with 8 bases left between them. The germline V gene encodes CDR1 ENHRY and CDR2 SYGVKD. CDR3 length equals 13 residues. CDR3 DNA: TGTGCCATCAGTGAGCCCCACAGCTACGAGCAGTACTTC. It translates to CAISEPHSYEQYF.

This clone was recorded only once. J is TRBJ2-5 and V is TRBV18; 8 bases match TRBD2. Looked up from germline, CDR1 is KGHSH and CDR2 is LQKENI. V dropped 4 bases and J dropped 5; count of bases not matched to a gene: 9. This CDR3 is built from 15 residues. The CDR3 reads CASSLEIAGTETQYF. In DNA, the CDR3 is TGTGCCAGCTCACTCGAAATAGCGGGAACGGAGACCCAGTACTTC.

This chain uses TRBV27 with TRBJ2-1; D is perhaps TRBD2 (5 bases). CDR3 length: 10 residues. Trimming took off 6 bases at V and 9 bases at J, with 6 bases between the two ends. CDR1 and CDR2 from the germline V gene are MNHEY and SMNVEV (reference sequence). The CDR3 region has the DNA TGTGCCAGCAGCCGGGGTGAGCAGTTCTTC. Amino acid sequence: CASSRGEQFF.

The rearrangement joins TRBV6-5 to TRBJ1-3, with 7 bases matching TRBD1. There are 14 residues in the CDR3. Germline CDR1 reads MNHEY; CDR2 reads SVGAGI. J gave up 2 bases and V 6 bases, and 4 bases lay outside the gene matches. Written as DNA, the CDR3 is TGTGCCAGCAGCACAGACAGGGCTGGAAACACCATATATTTT. It yields the protein CASSTDRAGNTIYF.

This chain links TRBV7-8 with TRBJ2-7; 14 bases fit TRBD2. The V segment lost 0 bases and the J segment 3 bases; nucleotides outside the gene matches: 10. The CDR3 runs to 19 residues. In germline, CDR1 is SGHVS, CDR2 FQNEAQ. The CDR3 bases are TGTGCCAGCAGCTTAGCGGCCCGCCGACTAGCGGGAGGGGGCTACGAGCAGTACGTC. Protein sequence: CASSLAARRLAGGGYEQYV.

V is TRBV7-6 and J is TRBJ2-2; a weak D match, TRBD2 (6 bases). V dropped 6 bases and J dropped 6 bases, with 8 bases sitting between them. Germline values: CDR1 SGHVS, CDR2 FNYEAQ. This CDR3 is 12 amino acids long. The CDR3 DNA reads as TGTGCCAGCAGGTGGGGGGCCGGGGAGCTGTTTTTT. Its protein product is CASRWGAGELFF.

This clone was observed a handful of times. This chain connects TRBV4-3 to TRBJ1-2, with D hard to call. The CDR3 runs 15 residues. Germline V gives CDR1 LGHNA, CDR2 YSLEER. V was cut by 0 bases and J by 1 base, with 9 bases left in between. CDR3: CASSQDTNGNYGYTF. In nucleotides, the CDR3 is TGCGCCAGCAGCCAAGATACTAACGGTAACTATGGCTACACCTTC.

The V gene is TRBV6-5, the J gene TRBJ1-2; maybe TRBD1 (5 bases). This CDR3 contains 15 residues. CDR1 is MNHEY, CDR2 SVGAGI, per germline. Trimming shortened V by 3 bases and J by 0 bases, and 11 bases separated the two germline ends. The CDR3 loop is CASSYMTDPNYGYTF. CDR3 coding DNA: TGTGCCAGCAGTTATATGACAGACCCTAACTATGGCTACACCTTC.

This clone was seen a single time. The chain has TRBV5-8 and TRBJ2-1; 10 bases align to TRBD2. With V trimmed by 1 base and J by 8 bases, 3 bases remained unmatched. The CDR3 has 14 amino acids. The germline CDR1 and CDR2 sequences are SGHTS and YDEGEE. This CDR3 reads CASSLTSGIHEQFF. The CDR3 region has the DNA TGTGCCAGCAGCTTGACTAGCGGGATTCATGAGCAGTTCTTC.

The chain carries TRBV12-5 and TRBJ1-1; D call uncertain. Per the germline V gene, CDR1 is LGHNT and CDR2 is FRNRAP. The CDR3 extends over 12 amino acids. V gave up 2 bases and J gave up 2 bases, with 3 bases separating them. The CDR3, as DNA: TGTGCTAGTGGTTTGCCAAACACTGAAGCTTTCTTT. This gives the protein CASGLPNTEAFF.

CDR3 residues: CATTYRRTALNTEAFF. The CDR3, as DNA: TGTGCCACTACCTACCGCCGGACAGCCCTGAACACTGAAGCTTTCTTT. The V gene is TRBV19, the J gene TRBJ1-1, with D tentatively TRBD1 (6 bases). The CDR3 loop spans 16 amino acids. V was trimmed by 10 bases and J by 0 bases, leaving 21 bases between them. Per germline, CDR1 LNHDA and CDR2 SQIVND (reference sequence).

V and J are TRBV7-8 and TRBJ2-1; TRBD2 aligns across 9 bases. The trim removed 1 base at V and 2 bases at J, leaving 6 bases unmatched. This CDR3 has 17 residues. CDR1 is SGHVS and CDR2 is FQNEAQ in the germline V gene. CDR3 sequence (DNA): TGTGCCAGCAGCTTAGAGGTTCGGACTAGCGCCTACAATGAGCAGTTCTTC. This gives the protein CASSLEVRTSAYNEQFF. The full variable domain, in which reference TRBV7-8 and TRBJ2-1 provide the parts outside the CDR3, is GAGVSQSPRYKVAKRGQDVALRCDPISGHVSLFWYQQALGQGPEFLTYFQNEAQLDKSGLPSDRFFAERPEGSVSTLKIQRTQQEDSAVYLCASSLEVRTSAYNEQFFGPGTRLTVL.

The V gene is TRBV11-1, the J gene TRBJ2-3, with D perhaps TRBD2 (6 bases). This CDR3 region has 16 residues. The V end lost 6 bases, the J end lost 3 bases, and 19 bases lay between the germline ends. Germline V CDR1 and CDR2: SGHAT, FQDESV (reference sequence). CDR3 amino acids: CASRNKWGRQTDTQYF. The CDR3 nucleotides read TGTGCCAGCAGAAACAAATGGGGGAGGCAGACAGATACGCAGTATTTT.

The V call is TRBV28, the J call TRBJ1-2; weak D call: TRBD1 (5 bases). The CDR3 extends over 16 amino acids. V gave up 5 bases and J gave up 4 bases, with 20 bases separating them. Germline CDR1 reads MDHEN; CDR2 reads SYDVKM. CDR3 in DNA: TGTGCCAGCAGTCCACAAGGCAGGGCCGTTATCTATGGCTACACCTTC. Amino acids: CASSPQGRAVIYGYTF.

V usage is TRBV20-1 and J usage is TRBJ2-7, with no clear D. This CDR3 region has 11 residues. Between the trimmed V and J ends, which lost 0 bases and 5 bases, there was a span of 5 bases. The germline CDR1 and CDR2 sequences are DFQATT and SNEGSKA (reference sequence). CDR3 region: CSARDQDEQYF. DNA for the CDR3: TGCAGTGCTAGAGATCAGGACGAGCAGTACTTC.

CDR3 loop: CASSPPNPVQATNEKLFF. The CDR3 DNA reads as TGTGCCAGCTCACCACCGAACCCGGTCCAGGCAACTAATGAAAAACTGTTTTTT. V usage is TRBV18 and J usage is TRBJ1-4; D is undetermined. The CDR3 contains 18 residues. V was cut by 0 bases and J by 0 bases, with 14 bases left in between. Per germline, CDR1 KGHSH and CDR2 LQKENI. The variable domain in full, completed from reference TRBV18 and TRBJ1-4, reads NAGVMQNPRHLVRRRGQEARLRCSPMKGHSHVYWYRQLPEEGLKFMVYLQKENIIDESGMPKERFSAEFPKEGPSILRIQQVVRGDSAAYFCASSPPNPVQATNEKLFFGSGTQLSVL.

The CDR3 DNA is TGTGCCAGCAGTGAAGGACAGACCCCTGGGGCTAACTATGGCTACACCTTC. Its protein product is CASSEGQTPGANYGYTF. This sequence joins TRBV2 and TRBJ1-2; TRBD1 is a possible D gene (5 bases). Trimming took 1 base from V and 0 from J, leaving 15 bases between them. From germline, CDR1 is SNHLY and CDR2 FYNNEI. This CDR3 spans 17 amino acids. Drawing the rest from reference TRBV2 and TRBJ1-2, the complete variable domain is EPEVTQTPSHQVTQMGQEVILRCVPISNHLYFYWYRQILGQKVEFLVSFYNNEISEKSEIFDDQFSVERPDGSNFTLKIRSTKLEDSAMYFCASSEGQTPGANYGYTFGSGTRLTVV.

V and J are TRBV4-1 and TRBJ1-2; D remains ambiguous. V lost 2 bases and J lost 0, with 10 bases in between. This CDR3 comprises 15 residues. Germline CDR1 is MGHRA and CDR2 is YSYEKL. CDR3 protein: CASSQKRSPNYGYTF. CDR3 bases: TGCGCCAGCAGCCAAAAGAGGTCCCCTAACTATGGCTACACCTTC.

The genes are TRBV25-1 and TRBJ2-1, with D possibly TRBD2 on 6 matching bases. The CDR3 sequence is 17 residues long. Between the trimmed V and J ends, which lost 4 bases and 2 bases, there was a span of 18 bases. Germline assignment: CDR1 MGHDK and CDR2 SYGVNS. In DNA, the CDR3 is TGTGCCAGCAGTGTCTCAGTTCGGGGGAGCCCCTACAATGAGCAGTTCTTC. Encoded protein: CASSVSVRGSPYNEQFF. Looking up the rest from reference TRBV25-1 and TRBJ2-1 gives the full variable domain: EADIYQTPRYLVIGTGKKITLECSQTMGHDKMYWYQQDPGMELHLIHYSYGVNSTEKGDLSSESTVSRIRTEHFPLTLESARPSHTSQYLCASSVSVRGSPYNEQFFGPGTRLTVL.

The CDR3: CASSLDRGPTSQQYF. CDR3 nucleotides: TGTGCCAGCAGCTTAGATAGGGGTCCCACGTCGCAGCAGTACTTC. V and J are TRBV7-2 and TRBJ2-7, with D possibly being TRBD1 (5 bases). Germline-derived CDR1 and CDR2 are SGHTA and FQGNSA. This CDR3 has 15 amino acids. Deletions cut 1 base from V and 8 bases from J, with 18 bases between.

V gene TRBV7-2 combines with J gene TRBJ1-5, with D unresolved. The V end was cut by 2 bases, the J end by 5 bases, with 7 bases between. Per the germline V gene, CDR1 is SGHTA and CDR2 is FQGNSA. The CDR3 has 13 amino acids. Written as DNA, the CDR3 is TGTGCCAGCAGCTTAAACTTAGATCAGCCCCAGCATTTT. Amino acid sequence: CASSLNLDQPQHF.